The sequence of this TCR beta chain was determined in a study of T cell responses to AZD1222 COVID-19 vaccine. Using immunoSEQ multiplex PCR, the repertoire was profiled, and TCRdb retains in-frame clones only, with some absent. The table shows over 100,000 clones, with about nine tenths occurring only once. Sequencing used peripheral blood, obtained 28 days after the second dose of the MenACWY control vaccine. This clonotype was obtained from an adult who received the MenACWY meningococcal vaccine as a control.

CDR3 residues: CATSREGYTF. CDR3 bases: TGTGCCACCTCCAGGGAAGGCTACACCTTC. The gene calls are TRBV28 and TRBJ1-2; D possibly corresponds to TRBD1 (5 bases). CDR3 length: 10 amino acids. The germline gives CDR1 MDHEN, CDR2 SYDVKM. Trimming stripped 10 bases from V and 8 bases from J, with 11 bases between.